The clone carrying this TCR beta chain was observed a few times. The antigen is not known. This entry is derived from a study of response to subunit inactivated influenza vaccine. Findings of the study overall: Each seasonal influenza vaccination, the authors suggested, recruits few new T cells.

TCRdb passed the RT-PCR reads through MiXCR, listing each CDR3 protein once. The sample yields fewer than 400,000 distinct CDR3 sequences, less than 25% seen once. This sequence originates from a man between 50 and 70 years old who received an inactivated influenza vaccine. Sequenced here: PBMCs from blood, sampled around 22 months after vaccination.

In DNA, the CDR3 is TGTGCCATCAGTCAGGACAGGGCAAGTATTCAGCCCCAGCATTTT. It is translated as CAISQDRASIQPQHF. The J gene is TRBJ1-5, the V gene TRBV10-3; 8 nucleotides match TRBD1. Unmatched junction bases numbered 9, after V lost 5 bases and J lost 6 bases. Germline V gene sequence: CDR1 ENHRY, CDR2 SYGVKD. The CDR3 runs 15 residues.